These 26 T cell receptor beta chains came from one sample sequenced in a study of STAT5B mutations in CD4+ large granular lymphocyte leukemia (dated by TCRdb to 2021 to 2024). Library construction relied on the immunoSEQ multiplex PCR assay. TCRdb carries this immuneACCESS record with in-frame sequences only. Its versions omit some clonotypes, under half of them owing to an unresolved V gene in the studies checked, with the rest unexplained. This sample has more than 20,000 clones in its table, and 65% to 90% of those were observed once. 0.3% to 0.4% of the sample rests with the top ten. Sequencing was done on a sample of CD4+ T cells from blood buffy coats. These receptors came from a human donor in good health.

The chain is built from TRBV19 and TRBJ2-1; D possibly matches TRBD1 or TRBD2 (5 bases each). The V end was cut by 5 bases, the J end by 7 bases, with 15 bases between. The CDR3 extends over 14 amino acids. Germline V gives CDR1 LNHDA, CDR2 SQIVND (reference sequence). The CDR3 loop reads CASSLVSGANEQFF. As DNA, the CDR3 is TGTGCCAGTAGTCTAGTTTCCGGGGCGAATGAGCAGTTCTTC.

The chain links TRBV19 to TRBJ2-2; 10 nucleotides agree with TRBD2. CDR1 LNHDA and CDR2 SQIVND come from the germline V gene (reference sequence). The CDR3 contains 15 residues. V dropped 9 bases and J dropped 5; count of bases not matched to a gene: 9. CDR3 amino acids: CASWLRTSGTGELFF. Here the CDR3 DNA reads TGTGCCAGCTGGCTCCGGACTAGCGGAACCGGGGAGCTGTTTTTT.

The chain couples TRBV6-1 to TRBJ1-2; 7 bases line up with TRBD1. The junction had 6 bases not matched to a gene; V was cut back by 0 bases and J by 8 bases. The germline CDR1 and CDR2 sequences are MNHNS and SASEGT. The CDR3 spans 14 residues. CDR3 residues: CASSEAQGTVGYTF. The CDR3 DNA is TGTGCCAGCAGTGAAGCGCAGGGGACAGTCGGCTACACCTTC.

The chain's CDR3 is CASSETVYGNTIYF. The CDR3 DNA follows: TGTGCCAGCAGTGAGACAGTGTATGGAAACACCATATATTTT. The chain is built from TRBV25-1 and TRBJ1-3, with a weak D call TRBD1 (5 bases). Germline V gene sequence: CDR1 MGHDK, CDR2 SYGVNS. The CDR3 has 14 residues. Trimming took 3 bases from V and 3 from J, leaving 9 bases between them.

J is TRBJ2-7 and V is TRBV21-1; TRBD2, the D gene given by the table, was not confirmed from the DNA. TRBV21-1 is flagged as a pseudogene. The CDR3 is made up of 14 amino acids. Here the CDR3 reads CASSIREGSYEQYF. The CDR3 DNA follows: TGTGCCAGCAGCATACGGGAGGGCTCCTACGAGCAGTACTTC.

V gene TRBV7-8 combines with J gene TRBJ1-2; weak D call: TRBD1 (6 bases). V lost 1 base, J lost 2 bases, and 11 bases lay in between. This CDR3 spans 15 amino acids. CDR1 is SGHVS, CDR2 FQNEAQ, per germline. In nucleotides, the CDR3 is TGTGCCAGCAGCTTAGAGGCCACAGGGAACTATGGCTACACCTTC. Residues: CASSLEATGNYGYTF.

The J gene is TRBJ1-1, the V gene TRBV15; 9 bases are a match to TRBD1. Unmatched junction bases numbered 8, after V lost 2 bases and J lost 4 bases. CDR1 and CDR2 (germline): LNHNV, YYDKDF (reference sequence). The CDR3 has 16 residues. In nucleotides, the CDR3 is TGTGCCACCAGCAGATCCGGGACAGGGCGCCCCACTGAAGCTTTCTTT. Translating it yields CATSRSGTGRPTEAFF.

The CDR3 DNA reads TGTGCCAGCAGTAAGGACAGGAACTATGGCTACACCTTC. It specifies CASSKDRNYGYTF. The chain uses TRBV6-5 and TRBJ1-2; TRBD1 aligns across 7 bases. V was pared by 5 bases and J by 2 bases, with 2 bases of the junction left unmatched. The germline V gene has CDR1 MNHEY and CDR2 SVGAGI. CDR3 size: 13 residues.

The chain carries TRBV7-9 and TRBJ2-7; D is undetermined. CDR1 is SEHNR, CDR2 FQNEAQ, per germline (reference sequence). The ends were cut back, 4 bases at V and 5 bases at J, with 15 bases in the middle. CDR3 length equals 14 residues. CDR3 region: CASSSPHRVHEQYF. In nucleotides, the CDR3 is TGTGCCAGCAGCTCCCCGCATAGGGTCCACGAGCAGTACTTC.

The chain is built from TRBV6-4 and TRBJ2-1; 7 bases are a match to TRBD2. Germline CDR1 reads MRHNA; CDR2 reads SNTAGT. The CDR3 is made up of 16 amino acids. V was pared by 5 bases and J by 7 bases, with 14 bases of the junction left unmatched. CDR3 coding DNA: TGTGCCAGCAGTCCATCTAGCGGTCCCTTGTTGAATGAGCAGTTCTTC. Its protein product is CASSPSSGPLLNEQFF.

The rearrangement links TRBV12-5 to TRBJ2-7; 9 nucleotides match TRBD1. Germline V gene lookup returns CDR1 LGHNT and CDR2 FRNRAP. This CDR3 region has 14 residues. The V segment lost 6 bases and the J segment 8 bases; nucleotides outside the gene matches: 11. The CDR3 spells CASGLDSGTGKQYF. Written as DNA, the CDR3 is TGTGCTAGTGGACTCGACTCCGGGACAGGGAAGCAGTACTTC.

A single count supports this clone. The genes are TRBV18 and TRBJ2-5; the D gene is possibly TRBD2 (5 bases). The CDR3 sequence is 14 residues long. Germline CDR1 KGHSH, CDR2 LQKENI. The V end was cut by 3 bases, the J end by 7 bases, with 15 bases between. The CDR3 coding sequence is TGTGCCAGCTCACCCCCCTCGGAGGTCGGGACCCAGTACTTC. Its translation is CASSPPSEVGTQYF.

The chain combines TRBV11-3 with TRBJ2-1; D remains ambiguous. Deletions cut 2 bases from V and 3 bases from J, with 2 bases between. Germline CDR1 is SGHNT and CDR2 is YENEEA. The CDR3 runs 12 residues. CDR3 loop: CASSLNYNEQFF. The CDR3 DNA reads TGTGCCAGCAGCTTAAACTACAATGAGCAGTTCTTC.

This chain links TRBV5-4 with TRBJ2-3; D perhaps matches TRBD1 (5 bases). The CDR3 totals 17 residues. CDR1 is SGHNT and CDR2 is YYREEE in the germline V gene (reference sequence). V was cut by 2 bases and J by 2 bases, with 18 bases left in between. The DNA of the CDR3 is TGTGCCAGCAGCTTAAAGTTAGGACAAACGACCACAGATACGCAGTATTTT. This gives the protein CASSLKLGQTTTDTQYF.

The V call is TRBV2, the J call TRBJ2-1; D possibly uses TRBD1 or TRBD2 (5 bases each). CDR1 and CDR2 from the germline V gene are SNHLY and FYNNEI. V dropped 0 bases and J dropped 2 bases, with 14 bases sitting between them. The CDR3 is 17 amino acids. Here the CDR3 reads CASSEARRLGAYNEQFF. The DNA of the CDR3 is TGTGCCAGCAGTGAAGCGCGAAGGCTGGGGGCCTACAATGAGCAGTTCTTC.

The chain employs TRBV2 and TRBJ2-5; 7 nucleotides match TRBD1. The ends lost 4 bases at V and 1 base at J; junction bases unmatched: 3. CDR3 size: 14 residues. Germline V gene lookup returns CDR1 SNHLY and CDR2 FYNNEI. This CDR3 is CASSVQGSQETQYF. The DNA for the CDR3 is TGTGCCAGCAGTGTACAGGGGTCCCAAGAGACCCAGTACTTC.

This sequence joins TRBV29-1 and TRBJ2-3, with D possibly being TRBD2 (6 bases). The germline CDR1 and CDR2 sequences are SQVTM and ANQGSEA. The CDR3 is 12 amino acids. DNA for the CDR3: TGCAGTGCTAGCGTAGGACCAGATACGCAGTATTTT. This translates into CSASVGPDTQYF.

This clone occurred once. The V gene is TRBV19, the J gene TRBJ2-6; the D call may be TRBD1 or TRBD2 (5 bases each). Germline CDR1 and CDR2: LNHDA and SQIVND (reference sequence). CDR3 length: 18 residues. Trimming removed 7 bases from V and 0 bases from J, with 19 bases in between. The DNA of the CDR3 is TGTGCCAGTACCCCCTCCCGAGGGGCTTACTCTGGGGCCAACGTCCTGACTTTC. Translating gives CASTPSRGAYSGANVLTF.

This rearrangement joins TRBV6-1 to TRBJ1-5, with D hard to call. This CDR3 contains 14 residues. Deletions cut 3 bases from V and 4 bases from J, with 10 bases between. Germline-derived CDR1 and CDR2 are MNHNS and SASEGT. CDR3 in DNA: TGTGCCAGCAGTGAGAATGGGGAAAATCAGCCCCAGCATTTT. Translation: CASSENGENQPQHF.

The chain carries TRBV27 and TRBJ2-1; D is possibly TRBD1 or TRBD2 (5 bases each). This CDR3 spans 15 amino acids. CDR1 MNHEY and CDR2 SMNVEV come from the germline V gene (reference sequence). The V end was cut by 3 bases, the J end by 9 bases, with 18 bases between. CDR3 in amino acids: CASSLGVAFNTEQFF. CDR3 sequence (DNA): TGTGCCAGCAGTTTGGGGGTAGCGTTCAATACTGAGCAGTTCTTC.

This chain links TRBV7-2 with TRBJ2-1; 13 nucleotides agree with TRBD2. Germline assignment: CDR1 SGHTA and CDR2 FQGNSA. This CDR3 has 15 amino acids. Losses at the gene ends were 5 bases for V and 6 bases for J; bases not matched to a gene: 4. The CDR3 here is CASSPGTSGVNEQFF. The CDR3, as DNA: TGTGCCAGCAGCCCCGGGACTAGCGGGGTCAATGAGCAGTTCTTC.

This rearrangement joins TRBV21-1 to TRBJ2-7; the listed D gene, TRBD1, was not tested against the DNA. TRBV21-1 is described as a pseudogene. This CDR3 contains 20 residues. As DNA, the CDR3 is TGTGCCAGCAGCATACCCCGTGACAGGGGGCCTCGACTATCCACCTACGAGCAGTACTTC. Amino acids: CASSIPRDRGPRLSTYEQYF.

The chain has TRBV19 and TRBJ2-3, with TRBD2 as a possible D gene (5 bases). CDR1 LNHDA and CDR2 SQIVND come from the germline V gene (reference sequence). V was pared by 6 bases and J by 6 bases, with 13 bases between. This CDR3 has 13 amino acids. Here the CDR3 DNA reads TGTGCCAGTAGCACGGGGAGCTGGGATACGCAGTATTTT. Translated, it gives CASSTGSWDTQYF.

The chain has TRBV7-9 and TRBJ1-2; D remains ambiguous. CDR3 size: 16 residues. Trimming stripped 5 bases from V and 2 bases from J, with 18 bases between. Germline V gives CDR1 SEHNR, CDR2 FQNEAQ (reference sequence). The CDR3 protein is CASSTRSSALNYGYTF. CDR3 bases: TGTGCCAGCAGCACCCGCTCCTCGGCCTTAAACTATGGCTACACCTTC. Drawing the rest from reference TRBV7-9 and TRBJ1-2, the complete variable domain is DTGVSQNPRHKITKRGQNVTFRCDPISEHNRLYWYRQTLGQGPEFLTYFQNEAQLEKSRLLSDRFSAERPKGSFSTLEIQRTEQGDSAMYLCASSTRSSALNYGYTFGSGTRLTVV.

The rearrangement uses TRBV6-5 and TRBJ2-2, with TRBD1 matching 10 bases. Germline V lookup: CDR1 MNHEY, CDR2 SVGAGI. The trim removed 4 bases at V and 7 bases at J, leaving 9 bases unmatched. This CDR3 is built from 16 residues. CDR3 region: CASSSIRTGGFGELFF. The CDR3 DNA sequence: TGTGCCAGCAGTTCGATTCGGACAGGGGGGTTCGGGGAGCTGTTTTTT.

Only a few counts were recorded for this clone. The chain uses TRBV7-2 and TRBJ1-5; D ambiguous. The CDR3 is made up of 13 amino acids. Germline V lookup: CDR1 SGHTA, CDR2 FQGNSA. The germline V and J ends were trimmed by 5 bases and 0 bases, with 5 bases remaining between them. Here the CDR3 reads CASSAYSNQPQHF. DNA for the CDR3: TGTGCCAGCAGCGCTTATAGCAATCAGCCCCAGCATTTT.